This TCR beta chain was identified in a study of blood T cells in healthy people across ages. This clonotype was seen at least ten times. V was cut by 4 bases and J by 7 bases, with 12 bases left in between. CDR1 and CDR2 from the germline V gene are SGHRS and YFSETQ. The CDR3 totals 12 residues. It was with a sample-barcoded 5' primer and a J-beta primer mix that a second PCR of roughly 6 to 11 cycles was run. TCRdb redid the calling of the 5' RACE reads with MiXCR, one entry per CDR3 protein. The data contain some 1.5 million distinct CDR3 sequences, roughly 28% of them singletons. Sequencing was carried out using blood. The genes are TRBV5-1 and TRBJ2-7; D may be TRBD1 or TRBD2 (6 bases each). The source is a woman in her 30s in good health. The chain's CDR3 is CASSRGDAEQYF. The CDR3 DNA reads as TGCGCCAGCAGCAGGGGGGACGCAGAGCAGTACTTC.